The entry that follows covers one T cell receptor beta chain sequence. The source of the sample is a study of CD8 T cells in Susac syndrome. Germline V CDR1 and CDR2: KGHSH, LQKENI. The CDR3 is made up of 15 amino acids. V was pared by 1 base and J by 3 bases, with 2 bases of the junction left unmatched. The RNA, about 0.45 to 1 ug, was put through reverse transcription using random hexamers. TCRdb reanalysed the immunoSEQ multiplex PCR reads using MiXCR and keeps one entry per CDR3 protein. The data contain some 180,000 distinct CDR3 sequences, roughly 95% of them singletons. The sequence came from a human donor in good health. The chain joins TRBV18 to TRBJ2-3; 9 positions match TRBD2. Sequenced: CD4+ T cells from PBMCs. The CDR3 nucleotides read TGTGCCAGCTCACCACTAGCGGGAGCGACAGATACGCAGTATTTT. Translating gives CASSPLAGATDTQYF.